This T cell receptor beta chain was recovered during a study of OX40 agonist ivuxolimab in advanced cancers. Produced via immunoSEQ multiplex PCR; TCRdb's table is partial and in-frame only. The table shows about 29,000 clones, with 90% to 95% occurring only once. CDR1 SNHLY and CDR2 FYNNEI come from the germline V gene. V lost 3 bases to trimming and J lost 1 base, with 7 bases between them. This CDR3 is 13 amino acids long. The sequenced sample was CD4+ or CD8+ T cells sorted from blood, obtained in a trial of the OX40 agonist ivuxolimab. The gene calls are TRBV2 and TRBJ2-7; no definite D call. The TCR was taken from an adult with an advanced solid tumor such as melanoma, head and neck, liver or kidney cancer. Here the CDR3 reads CASSDAVSYEQYF. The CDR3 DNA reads TGTGCCAGCAGTGACGCAGTTTCCTACGAGCAGTACTTC.